Sequencing of this TCR beta chain was carried out in a study of cytomegalovirus exposure and HLA in healthy donors. The study ran its PCR with 60 Vbeta and 13 Jbeta primers. TCRdb keeps only in-frame clones here, not all; method: immunoSEQ multiplex PCR. The repertoire holds around 160,000 clones, with roughly four fifths as singletons. This TCR came from a man aged 40-50 years in good health and CMV-seropositive. The sequenced sample consisted of PBMCs.

This chain's CDR3 is CASSPARTASEQFF. CDR3 bases: TGTGCCAGCAGCCCCGCGAGGACTGCATCTGAGCAGTTCTTC. This chain uses TRBV7-6 with TRBJ2-1, with D perhaps matching TRBD2 (5 bases). CDR1 is SGHVS and CDR2 is FNYEAQ in the germline V gene. V lost 5 bases and J 9 bases, leaving 17 bases between the germline ends. This CDR3 contains 14 residues.